These 29 T cell receptor beta chains were all obtained from the same sample, sequenced in a study of blood T cell repertoires in COVID-19. Data came from immunoSEQ multiplex PCR; TCRdb stores just in-frame clones and leaves some out. Here the sample spans about 270,000 clones, approximately 89% being singletons. Source material: peripheral blood. Every receptor here comes from a middle-aged man with active or convalescent COVID-19.

This rearrangement joins TRBV24-1 to TRBJ1-5; the match to TRBD1 covers 8 bases. Trimming took 9 bases from V and 2 from J; bases not matched to a gene: 5. The CDR3 totals 14 residues. Germline assignment: CDR1 KGHDR and CDR2 SFDVKD. The CDR3, as DNA: TGTGCCACCGCCGGACAGGGAGGCAATCAGCCCCAGCATTTT. This gives the protein CATAGQGGNQPQHF.

V usage is TRBV10-1 and J usage is TRBJ1-1; unclear D gene. The V gene lost 4 bases and the J gene lost 3 bases, with 9 bases spanning the gap. This CDR3 is 13 amino acids long. Germline V lookup: CDR1 WNHNN, CDR2 SYGVQD (reference sequence). CDR3 nucleotide sequence: TGCGCCAGCAGTGCTGGAACAGACACTGAAGCTTTCTTT. This sequence encodes CASSAGTDTEAFF.

The rearrangement links TRBV30 to TRBJ1-2, with 10 bases matching TRBD1. Germline CDR1 is GTSNPN and CDR2 is SVGIG (reference sequence). This CDR3 has 12 amino acids. V gave up 5 bases and J gave up 8 bases; unmatched junction bases: 5. The CDR3 DNA reads as TGTGCCTGGGACAGGGGGCGGTGGGGCTACACCTTC. Its translation is CAWDRGRWGYTF.

The rearrangement uses TRBV18 and TRBJ1-1, with D possibly being TRBD1 (6 bases). The CDR3 sequence is 12 residues long. Trimming left V 2 bases short and J 7 bases short, with 8 bases between. The germline CDR1 and CDR2 sequences are KGHSH and LQKENI. The CDR3 protein is CASSPRTDEAFF. The CDR3 DNA sequence: TGTGCCAGCTCACCAAGGACAGATGAAGCTTTCTTT. Complete variable domain (other parts from reference TRBV18 and TRBJ1-1): NAGVMQNPRHLVRRRGQEARLRCSPMKGHSHVYWYRQLPEEGLKFMVYLQKENIIDESGMPKERFSAEFPKEGPSILRIQQVVRGDSAAYFCASSPRTDEAFFGQGTRLTVV.

The CDR3 DNA reads TGTGCCAGCAGTGAATTATCGAGGCAGGGAAGGCAGCCCCAGCATTTT. Translation gives CASSELSRQGRQPQHF. This rearrangement joins TRBV6-1 to TRBJ1-5; maybe TRBD1 (5 bases). CDR1 and CDR2 (germline): MNHNS, SASEGT. The CDR3 length is 16 residues. The V end was cut by 2 bases, the J end by 7 bases, with 18 bases between.

This clone was observed once. The V gene is TRBV9, the J gene TRBJ2-7; 12 nucleotides match TRBD2. The germline V gene encodes CDR1 SGDLS and CDR2 YYNGEE. CDR3 length: 15 residues. V was pared by 4 bases and J by 4 bases, with 6 bases of the junction left unmatched. The CDR3 DNA reads as TGTGCCAGCAGCCCACGGACTAGCGGGGTTTACGAGCAGTACTTC. It translates to CASSPRTSGVYEQYF.

As concerns this clone: This same CDR3 is encoded by further DNA sequences in the sample. This chain links TRBV4-1 with TRBJ2-7, with 7 positions matching TRBD1. The CDR3 totals 13 residues. The V segment lost 0 bases and the J segment 7 bases; nucleotides outside the gene matches: 3. Germline-derived CDR1 and CDR2 are MGHRA and YSYEKL. CDR3 amino acids: CASSQDRGYEQYF. Written as DNA, the CDR3 is TGCGCCAGCAGCCAAGACAGGGGGTATGAGCAGTACTTC.

V is TRBV11-3 and J is TRBJ2-5; TRBD1 is a possible D gene (6 bases). The germline gives CDR1 SGHNT, CDR2 YENEEA. The CDR3 has 17 amino acids. V lost 0 bases to trimming and J lost 5 bases, with 19 bases between them. The CDR3 reads CASSLDQPGHGGETQYF. The CDR3 DNA is TGTGCCAGCAGCTTAGATCAGCCGGGACACGGCGGGGAGACCCAGTACTTC.

The V gene is TRBV30, the J gene TRBJ2-1; D perhaps matches TRBD1 (6 bases). The CDR3 is made up of 12 amino acids. The V end was cut by 2 bases, the J end by 14 bases, with 16 bases between. CDR1 is GTSNPN and CDR2 is SVGIG in the germline V gene (reference sequence). CDR3: CAWSTSDSREFF. The CDR3 DNA follows: TGTGCCTGGAGTACGTCGGACAGCCGAGAGTTCTTC.

The chain joins TRBV28 to TRBJ1-1, with D tentatively TRBD1 (6 bases). Trimming shortened V by 0 bases and J by 4 bases, and 24 bases separated the two germline ends. This CDR3 is built from 19 residues. Per germline, CDR1 MDHEN and CDR2 SYDVKM. Written as DNA, the CDR3 is TGTGCCAGCAGTTTATGGGTGTCAGGGGTGGGTAAAGAGAGCACTGAAGCTTTCTTT. Its protein product is CASSLWVSGVGKESTEAFF.

The table lists this clone with a count of one. The V and J genes are TRBV9 and TRBJ2-1; D may be TRBD2 (5 bases). Germline assignment: CDR1 SGDLS and CDR2 YYNGEE. Deletions cut 3 bases from V and 5 bases from J, with 9 bases between. The CDR3 is 13 residues long. The CDR3 DNA reads TGTGCCAGCAGCGGGACTCCCAACAATGAGCAGTTCTTC. Its translation is CASSGTPNNEQFF.

V gene TRBV13 combines with J gene TRBJ2-1; the match to TRBD2 covers 8 bases. Trimming at V came to 3 bases and at J to 1 base, leaving 2 bases not matched to a gene. Per the germline V gene, CDR1 is PRHDT and CDR2 is FYEKMQ (reference sequence). The CDR3 is 15 amino acids. In DNA, the CDR3 is TGTGCCAGCAGCTTGACTAGCGAGTCCTACAATGAGCAGTTCTTC. It encodes CASSLTSESYNEQFF.

The chain is built from TRBV5-4 and TRBJ2-7, with D perhaps TRBD1 (5 bases). Germline CDR1 and CDR2: SGHNT and YYREEE (reference sequence). The CDR3 covers 12 residues. V lost 9 bases, J lost 6 bases, and 16 bases lay in between. CDR3 bases: TGTGCCACAGGGCCCAATTCCCTCGAGCAGTACTTC. Translation: CATGPNSLEQYF.

The rearrangement links TRBV2 to TRBJ2-5; TRBD1 matches 9 bases. Per germline, CDR1 SNHLY and CDR2 FYNNEI. The CDR3 is made up of 14 amino acids. The trim removed 5 bases at V and 3 bases at J, leaving 4 bases unmatched. The CDR3: CASSKGTGKETQYF. CDR3 bases: TGTGCCAGCAGTAAGGGGACAGGGAAAGAGACCCAGTACTTC.

This chain connects TRBV24-1 to TRBJ1-2; unclear D gene. Germline values: CDR1 KGHDR, CDR2 SFDVKD. This CDR3 contains 12 residues. Trimming shortened V by 9 bases and J by 5 bases, and 12 bases separated the two germline ends. The chain's CDR3 is CATGGVGYGYTF. The CDR3 nucleotides read TGTGCCACCGGCGGGGTGGGGTATGGCTACACCTTC.

The rearrangement joins TRBV6-6 to TRBJ1-1; no clear D. V lost 4 bases to trimming and J lost 1 base, with 10 bases between them. CDR1 and CDR2 (germline): MNHNY, SVGAGI (reference sequence). This CDR3 is 14 amino acids long. The CDR3 nucleotides are TGTGCCAGCAGTTGGTCGACAACGAACACTGAAGCTTTCTTT. Residues: CASSWSTTNTEAFF.

The chain combines TRBV9 with TRBJ2-5; TRBD2 aligns across 9 bases. From germline, CDR1 is SGDLS and CDR2 YYNGEE. CDR3 size: 18 residues. V was clipped by 0 bases and J by 4 bases; unmatched bases: 13. The CDR3 nucleotides read TGTGCCAGCAGCGTAGAGGGGGGACTAGCCCTTTTCGGAGAGACCCAGTACTTC. This sequence encodes CASSVEGGLALFGETQYF.

In this sample, this clone turned up a few times. The rearrangement uses TRBV19 and TRBJ1-5; D remains ambiguous. From germline, CDR1 is LNHDA and CDR2 SQIVND (reference sequence). Trimming pared 7 bases from V and 0 bases from J, leaving 13 bases between. The CDR3 is 15 residues long. The CDR3 nucleotides are TGTGCCAGTATCGAGGGCGATTATAGCAATCAGCCCCAGCATTTT. This encodes CASIEGDYSNQPQHF.

The sample holds one count of this clone. The V and J genes are TRBV19 and TRBJ2-5; D uncertain. Germline-derived CDR1 and CDR2 are LNHDA and SQIVND (reference sequence). Trimming took off 4 bases at V and 5 bases at J, with 14 bases between the two ends. The CDR3 covers 14 residues. CDR3 DNA sequence: TGTGCCAGTAGTACCGCCGGGTATTTGGAGACCCAGTACTTC. Translation gives CASSTAGYLETQYF. Together with reference TRBV19 and TRBJ2-5, the CDR3 gives the full variable domain: DGGITQSPKYLFRKEGQNVTLSCEQNLNHDAMYWYRQDPGQGLRLIYYSQIVNDFQKGDIAEGYSVSREKKESFPLTVTSAQKNPTAFYLCASSTAGYLETQYFGPGTRLLVL.

About this clone: Because the CDR3's place on the DNA is in doubt, the DNA is left out and the CDR3 is given as listed by TCRdb. The chain uses TRBV21-1 and TRBJ2-6; the DNA was not used to check the table's D call, TRBD1. TRBV21-1 is a pseudogene locus. With termini counted, the CDR3 has 16 amino acids. CDR3 region: CASSPKVGAGANVLTF.

The chain couples TRBV30 to TRBJ1-2, with unresolved D. CDR1 and CDR2 from the germline V gene are GTSNPN and SVGIG (reference sequence). CDR3 length: 11 amino acids. V was shortened by 2 bases and J by 5 bases, with 6 bases between the two germline ends. CDR3 sequence reads: CAWSLTYGYTF. The CDR3 DNA reads TGTGCCTGGAGTTTGACATATGGCTACACCTTC.

The genes are TRBV4-2 and TRBJ1-2, with TRBD1 identical over 8 bases. CDR1 is LGHNA, CDR2 YNFKEQ, per germline. J gave up 7 bases and V 0 bases, and 10 bases lay outside the gene matches. The CDR3 runs to 16 residues. The CDR3 reads CASSQDGAGGLGGYTF. The CDR3 DNA is TGTGCCAGCAGCCAAGATGGGGCAGGGGGCTTGGGTGGCTACACCTTC.

The chain links TRBV15 to TRBJ1-5; D remains ambiguous. Germline V CDR1 and CDR2: LNHNV, YYDKDF (reference sequence). This CDR3 is 14 amino acids long. V was shortened by 1 base and J by 9 bases, with 13 bases between the two germline ends. In nucleotides, the CDR3 is TGTGCCACCAGCAGAGTGAGGAGCGAGGGGCCCCAGCATTTT. This sequence encodes CATSRVRSEGPQHF.

The chain employs TRBV15 and TRBJ1-1; the D gene is possibly TRBD1 (6 bases). Germline CDR1 is LNHNV and CDR2 is YYDKDF (reference sequence). The CDR3 runs to 16 residues. Trimming took off 2 bases at V and 0 bases at J, with 13 bases between the two ends. In DNA form, the CDR3 reads TGTGCCACCAGCAGAAAAAGGGGGAGCCTGAACACTGAAGCTTTCTTT. Translation: CATSRKRGSLNTEAFF.

This rearrangement joins TRBV2 to TRBJ2-1; 7 nucleotides align to TRBD2. Losses at the gene ends were 6 bases for V and 10 bases for J; bases not matched to a gene: 6. This CDR3 spans 12 amino acids. CDR1 and CDR2 (germline): SNHLY, FYNNEI. The CDR3 here is CASRFTGGEQFF. In DNA, the CDR3 is TGTGCCAGCAGGTTCACCGGGGGGGAGCAGTTCTTC.

This chain links TRBV24-1 with TRBJ2-1; the D gene is possibly TRBD1 (5 bases). The germline V gene encodes CDR1 KGHDR and CDR2 SFDVKD. The CDR3 runs 16 residues. V shed 2 bases and J shed 2 bases, with 12 bases lying between them. The CDR3 reads CATSDWSGNPYNEQFF. CDR3 sequence (DNA): TGTGCCACCAGTGATTGGTCAGGGAACCCCTACAATGAGCAGTTCTTC.

This rearrangement joins TRBV29-1 to TRBJ2-1; no firm D call. Germline assignment: CDR1 SQVTM and CDR2 ANQGSEA. V was shortened by 4 bases and J by 9 bases, with 7 bases between the two germline ends. The CDR3 consists of 10 residues. CDR3 nucleotide sequence: TGCAGCGTTGGCCTAACTGAGCAGTTCTTC. It translates to CSVGLTEQFF.

The genes are TRBV28 and TRBJ1-1; unclear D gene. The CDR3 is made up of 14 amino acids. CDR1 is MDHEN and CDR2 is SYDVKM in the germline V gene. The germline V and J ends were trimmed by 4 bases and 1 base, with 10 bases remaining between them. DNA for the CDR3: TGTGCCAGCAGTTGGGTCGAGGGGAACACTGAAGCTTTCTTT. It specifies CASSWVEGNTEAFF.

The chain carries TRBV19 and TRBJ1-4; D possibly corresponds to TRBD1 (5 bases). CDR3 size: 15 residues. V lost 5 bases and J 5 bases, leaving 15 bases between the germline ends. The germline V gene has CDR1 LNHDA and CDR2 SQIVND (reference sequence). Written as DNA, the CDR3 is TGTGCCAGTAGTGACGCGGGGCGGTTAAATGAAAAACTGTTTTTT. This encodes CASSDAGRLNEKLFF.